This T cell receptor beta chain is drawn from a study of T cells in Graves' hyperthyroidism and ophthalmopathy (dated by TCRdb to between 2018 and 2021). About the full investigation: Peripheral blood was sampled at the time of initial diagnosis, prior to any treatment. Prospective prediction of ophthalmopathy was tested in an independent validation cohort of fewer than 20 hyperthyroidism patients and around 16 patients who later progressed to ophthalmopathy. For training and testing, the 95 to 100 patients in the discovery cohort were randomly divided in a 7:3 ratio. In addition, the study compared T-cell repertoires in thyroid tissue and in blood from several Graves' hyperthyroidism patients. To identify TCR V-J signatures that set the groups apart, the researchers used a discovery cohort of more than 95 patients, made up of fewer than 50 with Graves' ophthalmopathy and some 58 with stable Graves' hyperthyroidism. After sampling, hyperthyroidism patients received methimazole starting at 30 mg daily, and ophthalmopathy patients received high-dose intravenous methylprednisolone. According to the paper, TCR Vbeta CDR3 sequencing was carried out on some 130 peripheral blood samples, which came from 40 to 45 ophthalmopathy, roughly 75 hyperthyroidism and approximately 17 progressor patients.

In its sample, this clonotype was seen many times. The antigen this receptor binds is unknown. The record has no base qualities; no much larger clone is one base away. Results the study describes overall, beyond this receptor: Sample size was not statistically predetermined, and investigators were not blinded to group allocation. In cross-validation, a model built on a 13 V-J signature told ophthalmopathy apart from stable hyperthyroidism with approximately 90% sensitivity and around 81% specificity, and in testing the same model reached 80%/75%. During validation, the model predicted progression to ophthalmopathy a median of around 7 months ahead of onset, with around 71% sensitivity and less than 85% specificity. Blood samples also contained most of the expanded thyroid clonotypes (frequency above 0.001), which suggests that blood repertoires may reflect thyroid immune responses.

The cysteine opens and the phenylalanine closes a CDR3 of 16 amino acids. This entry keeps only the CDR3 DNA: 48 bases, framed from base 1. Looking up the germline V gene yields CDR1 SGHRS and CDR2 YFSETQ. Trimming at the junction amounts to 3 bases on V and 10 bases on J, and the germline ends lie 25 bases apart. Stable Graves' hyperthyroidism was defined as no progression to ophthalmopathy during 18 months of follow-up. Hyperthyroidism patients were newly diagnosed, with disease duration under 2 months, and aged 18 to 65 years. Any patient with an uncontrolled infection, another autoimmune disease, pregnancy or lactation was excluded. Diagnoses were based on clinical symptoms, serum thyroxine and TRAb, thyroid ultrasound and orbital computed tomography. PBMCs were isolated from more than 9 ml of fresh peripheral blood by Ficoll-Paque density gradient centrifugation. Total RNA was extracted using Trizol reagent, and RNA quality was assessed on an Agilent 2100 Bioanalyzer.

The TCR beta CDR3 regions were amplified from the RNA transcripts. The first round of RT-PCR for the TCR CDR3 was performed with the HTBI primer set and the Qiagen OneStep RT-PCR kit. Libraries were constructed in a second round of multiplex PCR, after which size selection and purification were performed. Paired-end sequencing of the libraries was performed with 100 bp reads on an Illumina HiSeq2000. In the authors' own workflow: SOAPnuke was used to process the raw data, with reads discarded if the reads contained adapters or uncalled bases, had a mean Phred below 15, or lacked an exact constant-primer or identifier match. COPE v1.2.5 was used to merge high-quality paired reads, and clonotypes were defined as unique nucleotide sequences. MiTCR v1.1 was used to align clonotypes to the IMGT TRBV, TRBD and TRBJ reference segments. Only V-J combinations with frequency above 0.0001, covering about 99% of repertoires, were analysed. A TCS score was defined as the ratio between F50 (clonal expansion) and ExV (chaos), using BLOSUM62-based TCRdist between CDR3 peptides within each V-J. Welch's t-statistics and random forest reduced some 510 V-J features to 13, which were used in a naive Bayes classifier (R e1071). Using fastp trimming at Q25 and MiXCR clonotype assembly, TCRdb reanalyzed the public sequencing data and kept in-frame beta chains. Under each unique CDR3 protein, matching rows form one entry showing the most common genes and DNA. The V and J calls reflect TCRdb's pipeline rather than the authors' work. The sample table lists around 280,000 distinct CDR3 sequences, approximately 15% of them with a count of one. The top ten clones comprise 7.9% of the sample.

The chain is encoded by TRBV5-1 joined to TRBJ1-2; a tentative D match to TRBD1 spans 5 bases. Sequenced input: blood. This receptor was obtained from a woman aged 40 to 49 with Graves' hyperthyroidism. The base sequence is TGCGCCAGCAGCTCCTTCGGGGACGGGACGGTTCCCGACTACACCTTC. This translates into CASSSFGDGTVPDYTF.